This TCR beta chain is drawn from a study of molecular identifiers for immune sequencing clone quantification (dated by TCRdb to between 2018 and 2020). About the full investigation: In a replicate experiment, RNA from roughly 20,000 or 100,000 naive CD8 T cells was split into five aliquots, four of which were sequenced. The study was a methods study using CD8 T cells to benchmark molecular-identifier clustering-based TCR repertoire sequencing (MIDCIRS) and TCR RNA copy counting.

Libraries of naive CD8 T cells were built from approximately 20,000 to 980,000 sorted cells, with 10%, 30% or 50% of the purified RNA used. Naive CD8 T cells, defined as CD8+CD4-CCR7+CD45RA+, were FACS-sorted into RLT Plus buffer on a BD FACSAria II. To test detection sensitivity, Jurkat RNA equal to fewer than 13 TCR copies was added to samples of 20,000-1,000,000 naive CD8 T cells. Enrichment of CD8 T cells was done with RosetteSep CD8+ T Cell Enrichment Cocktail plus Ficoll-Paque, and ACK red cell lysis came afterward. Library preparation employed PCR. For sequencing, a NextSeq 500 was employed. Bulk TCR libraries were prepared as previously described, using TCR primers listed in Table S5. Total RNA was purified with the Qiagen AllPrep DNA/RNA kit. Before analysis, reads from multiple sequencing runs of one library were combined. The authors' analysis ran thus. Reads were retained only if an exact TCR constant sequence was present, and the retained reads were trimmed to 150 nt and grouped according to their 12-nt molecular barcodes. Reads in each barcode group were sub-clustered using a 15% Levenshtein threshold, and a quality-weighted consensus sequence was built for each RNA molecule. Non-functional sequences were filtered out, along with any lower-count sequence sitting one edit away from another sequence. Barcode sub-clusters with fewer than 20% of the maximum read count were removed, based on fitting two negative binomial distributions. Clones were called with MiXCR by TCRdb after fastp trimmed the public reads at Q25, and only in-frame beta chains were retained. Duplicate CDR3 protein sequences are folded into a single record with the most common DNA and genes. These V and J calls originate from TCRdb's pipeline instead of the authors' own analysis. The sample data list around 460,000 distinct CDR3 sequences, and 25% of these were observed just once. The ten largest clones add up to around 0.79% of the sample.

This clonotype was found a few times. Its cognate antigen has yet to be identified. No base qualities exist here, and no much larger clone lies one base off it. General findings and caveats noted by the study authors: The sizes of highly expanded clones could end up underestimated when identical TCR molecules share a barcode. Naive libraries contained spiked-in Jurkat TCR RNA (approximately nine copies' worth), which is not part of the donor repertoire. Even against a background of one million naive CD8 T cells, spiked-in Jurkat TCR RNA amounting to a single cell's worth was reported to be detectable. Modeling gave around 3 recovered TCR RNA copies per cell versus about 10 by digital PCR, implying approximately 30% capture efficiency. In CMV-specific effector cells, clones with more than 20 RNA copies contained over 98% of molecules, whereas in naive cells such clones contained under 1% of molecules. When barcode sub-clustering was left out, chimeric consensus sequences inflated TCR diversity, with chimeras reaching as high as 47%.

The source material was naive CD8+ T cells from blood, with Jurkat cell RNA spiked in. This sample's cell subset or site label indicates: FACS-sorted CD8+CD4-CCR7+CD45RA+ naive T cells. The sequence came from a human donor in good health. Some libraries in this study had Jurkat cell RNA spiked in.

The CDR3 in this case is CASLADRTDTQYF. At the DNA level, the sequence is TGTGCCAGTCTGGCAGATCGCACAGATACGCAGTATTTT. The sequence joins TRBV19 to TRBJ2-3, with the D gene not clear enough to name. Taken from the germline V gene (reference sequence), the CDR1 and CDR2 loops are LNHDA and SQIVND. The CDR3, from cysteine to phenylalanine, totals 13 residues. Solely the CDR3 DNA is kept, with 39 bases framed from the first base. Trimming takes 8 bases from V and 1 base from J, and the germline ends sit 10 bases apart.